One sample yielded the 17 T cell receptor beta chains listed below, sequenced in a study of T-cell memory formation after mild COVID-19. TCRdb processed the 5' RACE reads anew with MiXCR; each CDR3 protein has one entry. Seen here are 550,000 to 600,000 distinct CDR3 sequences, about a fifth observed once, and the top ten hold roughly 9.1%. Material: PBMCs or a T cell subset sorted from them (not recorded which). The receptors shown here come from an adult woman who had mild COVID-19 (a few samples of this study predate the infection). Cell type and time point are not known.

This clonotype was counted a few times. The J gene is TRBJ2-1, the V gene TRBV20-1; 13 bases fit TRBD2. CDR3 length: 18 amino acids. Germline V gives CDR1 DFQATT, CDR2 SNEGSKA (reference sequence). Germline trimming cut 6 bases from V and 2 bases from J; bases unmatched to any gene: 13. The CDR3, as DNA: TGCAGTGCCACTTCCCCCGGGACTAGCGGGAACACCTACAATGAGCAGTTCTTC. Translated, it gives CSATSPGTSGNTYNEQFF.

This clonotype showed up just a few times. The chain couples TRBV3-1 to TRBJ1-6, with D tentatively TRBD1 (5 bases). Germline V gives CDR1 LGHDT, CDR2 YNNKEL (reference sequence). CDR3 size: 15 residues. With 0 bases removed from V and 10 bases from J, the gap between germline ends came to 13 bases. The CDR3, as DNA: TGTGCCAGCAGCCAAGAAGGTACAGGAGACTCACCCCTCCACTTT. Translated: CASSQEGTGDSPLHF.

As DNA, the CDR3 is TGTGCCAGCAGTTTTCACCCGTCGACAGGGCACAATGAGCAGTTCTTC. Residues: CASSFHPSTGHNEQFF. J is TRBJ2-1 and V is TRBV7-9, with TRBD1 matching 7 bases. The CDR3 has 16 residues. Germline CDR1 SEHNR, CDR2 FQNEAQ (reference sequence). Losses at the gene ends were 6 bases for V and 5 bases for J; bases not matched to a gene: 13.

The gene calls are TRBV12-3 or TRBV12-4 and TRBJ2-7; 12 bases are a match to TRBD1. Trimming took 4 bases from V and 8 from J; bases not matched to a gene: 15. This CDR3 region has 17 residues. CDR3 coding DNA: TGTGCCAGCAGTTCAGCACTGGGACAGGGGGCCGAAACGAAGCAGTACTTC. Its translation: CASSSALGQGAETKQYF.

This clonotype was detected a few times. CDR3 in amino acids: CASSSGVVGETQYF. CDR3 DNA: TGTGCCAGCAGCTCAGGAGTAGTCGGGGAGACCCAGTACTTC. The V call is TRBV5-5, the J call TRBJ2-5; D unclear. V lost 3 bases to trimming and J lost 5 bases, with 14 bases between them. Per germline, CDR1 SGHKS and CDR2 YYEKEE (reference sequence). There are 14 residues in the CDR3.

This clonotype has more than one count but fewer than ten. The rearrangement links TRBV2 to TRBJ2-7, with 9 bases fitting TRBD1. Germline CDR1 is SNHLY and CDR2 is FYNNEI. The CDR3 is made up of 13 amino acids. Losses at the gene ends were 6 bases for V and 6 bases for J; bases not matched to a gene: 6. CDR3 DNA sequence: TGTGCCAGCAGAGGACAGGGGTCGGGCGAGCAGTACTTC. Its translation: CASRGQGSGEQYF.

This clonotype has just a few counts. V and J are TRBV12-3 or TRBV12-4 and TRBJ2-7; no firm D call. This CDR3 contains 12 residues. Trimming stripped 1 base from V and 5 bases from J, with 6 bases between. The CDR3 region is CASSLVSHEQYF. The CDR3 nucleotides are TGTGCCAGCAGTTTAGTCAGCCACGAGCAGTACTTC.

The chain is built from TRBV7-8 and TRBJ2-7; 7 bases are shared with TRBD2. V trimming: 5 bases; J trimming: 4 bases; junction bases outside the gene matches: 17. Germline lookup yields CDR1 SGHVS and CDR2 FQNEAQ. This CDR3 is built from 17 residues. As DNA, the CDR3 is TGTGCCAGCAGCCCAGACCTTGCGGGGGTTTACGGGTACGAGCAGTACTTC. Protein: CASSPDLAGVYGYEQYF. The whole variable domain, filled in from reference TRBV7-8 and TRBJ2-7, reads GAGVSQSPRYKVAKRGQDVALRCDPISGHVSLFWYQQALGQGPEFLTYFQNEAQLDKSGLPSDRFFAERPEGSVSTLKIQRTQQEDSAVYLCASSPDLAGVYGYEQYFGPGTRLTVT.

The CDR3 DNA reads TGTGCCAGCAGCCAAGATGAGTCTACCCGCGAGCAGTACTTC. This codes for CASSQDESTREQYF. The chain links TRBV4-2 to TRBJ2-7, with no clear D. CDR1 and CDR2 (germline): LGHNA, YNFKEQ. The V gene lost 0 bases and the J gene lost 6 bases, with 12 bases spanning the gap. The CDR3 covers 14 residues.

The CDR3 DNA reads TGTGCCAGCAGCCCGGTCGGGGAGCTGTTTTTT. It specifies CASSPVGELFF. The chain is built from TRBV7-2 and TRBJ2-2, with D unclear. The CDR3 totals 11 residues. Germline V lookup: CDR1 SGHTA, CDR2 FQGNSA. V lost 5 bases, J lost 7 bases, and 5 bases lay in between.

This chain links TRBV27 with TRBJ1-2, with D maybe TRBD1 (6 bases). The V gene's germline CDR1 is MNHEY and CDR2 SMNVEV (reference sequence). The CDR3 extends over 14 amino acids. The V end lost 0 bases, the J end lost 7 bases, and 12 bases lay between the germline ends. The DNA of the CDR3 is TGTGCCAGCAGTTTATCCAGGGGCCTTGTTGGCTACACCTTC. It translates to CASSLSRGLVGYTF.

J is TRBJ2-7 and V is TRBV7-9; TRBD2 matches at 14 bases. The CDR3 extends over 17 amino acids. Germline CDR1 and CDR2: SEHNR and FQNEAQ (reference sequence). Trimming cost V 5 bases and J 0 bases; bases outside gene matches: 6. The CDR3 loop is CASSDGLAGGHSYEQYF. The CDR3 DNA follows: TGTGCCAGCAGCGACGGACTAGCGGGGGGACACTCCTACGAGCAGTACTTC. Complete variable domain (other parts from reference TRBV7-9 and TRBJ2-7): DTGVSQNPRHKITKRGQNVTFRCDPISEHNRLYWYRQTLGQGPEFLTYFQNEAQLEKSRLLSDRFSAERPKGSFSTLEIQRTEQGDSAMYLCASSDGLAGGHSYEQYFGPGTRLTVT.

The chain links TRBV27 to TRBJ1-1, with D uncertain. CDR3 length equals 13 residues. Trimming pared 6 bases from V and 1 base from J, leaving 9 bases between. Germline V lookup: CDR1 MNHEY, CDR2 SMNVEV (reference sequence). CDR3 bases: TGTGCCAGCAGGACATTCTCGAACACTGAAGCTTTCTTT. Amino acid sequence: CASRTFSNTEAFF.

The rearrangement links TRBV20-1 to TRBJ2-1, with 12 bases that match TRBD2. This CDR3 comprises 18 residues. The V gene end was trimmed by 6 bases and the J gene end by 1 base; junction bases not matched to a gene: 13. Germline CDR1 is DFQATT and CDR2 is SNEGSKA (reference sequence). CDR3 in DNA: TGCAGTGCGGATGATGCCCTAGCGGGAGGGCATTCCTACAATGAGCAGTTCTTC. It yields the protein CSADDALAGGHSYNEQFF.

The chain employs TRBV6-5 and TRBJ1-1; D is unresolved. Deletions cut 2 bases from V and 11 bases from J, with 18 bases between. This CDR3 is 14 amino acids long. Germline CDR1 reads MNHEY; CDR2 reads SVGAGI. The CDR3 loop is CASSYDRGMNRAFF. In nucleotides, the CDR3 is TGTGCCAGCAGTTACGATAGAGGGATGAATCGGGCTTTCTTT.

This clonotype has a single count. The V call is TRBV5-1, the J call TRBJ2-3, with D tentatively TRBD2 (6 bases). This CDR3 region has 18 residues. Germline-derived CDR1 and CDR2 are SGHRS and YFSETQ. Deletions cut 0 bases from V and 3 bases from J, with 20 bases between. The CDR3 DNA sequence: TGCGCCAGCAGCTTGGCTAGGCAGGCGCTGACTAGAACAGATACGCAGTATTTT. Translation: CASSLARQALTRTDTQYF. Supplemented by reference TRBV5-1 and TRBJ2-3, the full variable domain reads KAGVTQTPRYLIKTRGQQVTLSCSPISGHRSVSWYQQTPGQGLQFLFEYFSETQRNKGNFPGRFSGRQFSNSRSEMNVSTLELGDSALYLCASSLARQALTRTDTQYFGPGTRLTVL.

This rearrangement joins TRBV7-9 to TRBJ1-1; D is undetermined. The CDR3 is made up of 13 amino acids. Germline values: CDR1 SEHNR, CDR2 FQNEAQ (reference sequence). With 4 bases removed from V and 5 bases from J, the gap between germline ends came to 11 bases. CDR3 loop: CASSWPAGTEAFF. In DNA form, the CDR3 reads TGTGCCAGCAGCTGGCCTGCGGGAACTGAAGCTTTCTTT.